This entry features one TCR beta chain sequence. Antigen unknown. The record originates from a study of cytomegalovirus exposure and HLA in healthy donors. Study-wide context: The Caucasian-associated ancestry cluster contained about 80% of the 300 to 450 genotyped donors. General study points: Three chains tied to CMV proved CMV antigen-specific in vitro. The productive fraction for most TCR beta V segments was about 90% or about 30% in an earlier analysis.

V gave up 3 bases and J gave up 0 bases, with 9 bases separating them. This CDR3 comprises 15 residues. The germline CDR1 and CDR2 sequences are LNHDA and SQIVND (reference sequence). PCR used 60 Vbeta primers and 13 Jbeta primers. Using immunoSEQ multiplex PCR, the repertoire was profiled, and TCRdb retains in-frame clones only, with some absent. The profile shows about 140,000 clones, 70% to 80% of them singletons. The sequence came from a woman in her 50s in good health and CMV-seropositive. The sample was PBMCs. The chain links TRBV19 to TRBJ1-3; D gene uncertain. The CDR3 loop is CASSIQVHSGNTIYF. The CDR3 bases are TGTGCCAGTAGTATCCAGGTTCACTCTGGAAACACCATATATTTT.